The clone carrying this TCR beta chain has at least ten counts. Its antigen remains unknown. A universal primer site came from template switching; cDNA carried unique molecular identifiers. MiXCR was run by TCRdb on the 5' RACE reads, yielding one entry per CDR3 protein. The sample carries hundreds of thousands of distinct CDR3 sequences, around 8% recorded once. This sample was included in a study of identical twins. The study's findings and limits: Excess sharing by twins proved weaker in beta out-of-frame sequences.

There were only healthy Caucasians among the donors. A further study also used this sample, focusing on yellow fever vaccine responses in identical twins. That paper adds: Reported findings indicate that twins' vaccine T cell responses seemed partially convergent, partially personalized.

The sequenced material came from memory (CD45RO+) T cells sorted from blood. The origin of this receptor is a woman under 30 in good health.

CDR3 loop: CASSVGTDNQPQHF. The DNA for the CDR3 is TGTGCCAGCAGCGTCGGGACAGACAATCAGCCCCAGCATTTT. This rearrangement joins TRBV9 to TRBJ1-5, with TRBD1 identical over 7 bases. Trimming cost V 2 bases and J 3 bases; bases outside gene matches: 2. This CDR3 is 14 amino acids long. Germline V CDR1 and CDR2: SGDLS, YYNGEE.